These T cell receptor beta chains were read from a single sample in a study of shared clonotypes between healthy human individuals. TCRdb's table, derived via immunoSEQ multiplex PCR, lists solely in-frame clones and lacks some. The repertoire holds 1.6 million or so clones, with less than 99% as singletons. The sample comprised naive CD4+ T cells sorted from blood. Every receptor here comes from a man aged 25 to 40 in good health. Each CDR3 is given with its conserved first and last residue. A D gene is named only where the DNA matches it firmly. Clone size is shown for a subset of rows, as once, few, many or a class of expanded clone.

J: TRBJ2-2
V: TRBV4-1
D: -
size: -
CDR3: CASSQVEGGNTGELFF
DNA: TGCGCCAGCAGCCAAGTGGAGGGAGGGAACACCGGGGAGCTGTTTTTT

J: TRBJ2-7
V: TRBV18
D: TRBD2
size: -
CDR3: CASSPPGLADYYEQYF
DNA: TGTGCCAGCTCACCACCGGGACTAGCGGATTACTACGAGCAGTACTTC

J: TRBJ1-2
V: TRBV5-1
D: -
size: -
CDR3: CASSLVPGDYGYTF
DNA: TGCGCCAGCAGCTTGGTTCCGGGTGACTATGGCTACACCTTC

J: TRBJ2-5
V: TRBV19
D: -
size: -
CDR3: CASSMLGTKKTQYF
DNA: TGTGCCAGTAGTATGCTCGGGACAAAGAAGACCCAGTACTTC

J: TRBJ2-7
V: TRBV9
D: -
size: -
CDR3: CASSVVSYEQYF
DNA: TGTGCCAGCAGCGTAGTATCTTACGAGCAGTACTTC

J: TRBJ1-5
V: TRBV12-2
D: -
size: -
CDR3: CASRCPVRREGNQPQHF
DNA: TGTGCAAGTCGCTGCCCCGTCCGGAGGGAAGGCAATCAGCCCCAGCATTTT

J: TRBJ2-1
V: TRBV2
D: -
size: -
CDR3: CASTYQGRSNNEQFF
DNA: TGTGCCAGTACCTATCAGGGTAGGAGCAACAATGAGCAGTTCTTC

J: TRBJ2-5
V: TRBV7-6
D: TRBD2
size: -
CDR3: CASSLEWLAGGKKETQYF
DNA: TGTGCCAGCAGCTTAGAATGGCTAGCGGGAGGAAAAAAAGAGACCCAGTACTTC

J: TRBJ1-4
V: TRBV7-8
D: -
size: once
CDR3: CASSPSVNSNEKLFF
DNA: TGTGCCAGCAGCCCATCCGTTAACAGCAATGAAAAACTGTTTTTT

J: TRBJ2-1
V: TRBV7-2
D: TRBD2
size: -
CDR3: CASSLAGGPRNEQFF
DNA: TGTGCCAGCAGCTTAGCGGGAGGGCCCCGGAATGAGCAGTTCTTC

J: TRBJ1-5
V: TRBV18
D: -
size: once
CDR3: CASSPPRASAGQPQHF
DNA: TGTGCCAGCTCACCACCTCGGGCTTCAGCAGGGCAGCCCCAGCATTTT

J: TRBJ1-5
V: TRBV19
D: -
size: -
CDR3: CASSSGARNQPQHF
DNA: TGTGCCAGTAGTAGCGGTGCCCGCAATCAGCCCCAGCATTTT

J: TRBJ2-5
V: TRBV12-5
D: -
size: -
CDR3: CASGRAPTYAQYF
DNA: TGTGCTAGTGGAAGGGCTCCCACTTATGCCCAGTACTTC

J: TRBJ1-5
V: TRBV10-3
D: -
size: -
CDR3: CAISGEGNQPQHF
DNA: TGTGCCATCAGTGGGGAGGGGAATCAGCCCCAGCATTTT

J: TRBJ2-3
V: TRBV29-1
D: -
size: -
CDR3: CSVRAGADTQYF
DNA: TGCAGCGTGAGGGCAGGGGCAGATACGCAGTATTTT

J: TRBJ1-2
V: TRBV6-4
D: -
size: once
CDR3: CASSPGTLYGYTF
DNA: TGTGCCAGCAGCCCCGGGACCCTCTATGGCTACACCTTC

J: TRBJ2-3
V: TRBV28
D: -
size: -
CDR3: CASQVSTDTQYF
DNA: TGTGCCAGCCAGGTATCCACAGATACGCAGTATTTT

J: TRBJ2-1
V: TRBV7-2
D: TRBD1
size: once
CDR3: CASSLFADRGINEQFF
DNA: TGTGCCAGCAGCTTATTCGCGGACAGGGGGATTAATGAGCAGTTCTTC